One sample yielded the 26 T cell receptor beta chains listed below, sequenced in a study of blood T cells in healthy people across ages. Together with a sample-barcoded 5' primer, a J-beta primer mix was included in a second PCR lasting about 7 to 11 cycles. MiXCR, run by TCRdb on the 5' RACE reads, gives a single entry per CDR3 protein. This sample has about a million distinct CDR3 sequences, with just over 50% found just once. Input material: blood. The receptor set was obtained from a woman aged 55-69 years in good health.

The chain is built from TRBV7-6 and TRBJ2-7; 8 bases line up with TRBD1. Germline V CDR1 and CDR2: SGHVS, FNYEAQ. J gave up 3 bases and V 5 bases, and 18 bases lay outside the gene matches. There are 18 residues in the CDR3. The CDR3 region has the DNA TGTGCCAGCAGCCCAGATATCCCGACAGGGGTGACAAGCTACGAGCAGTACTTC. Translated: CASSPDIPTGVTSYEQYF.

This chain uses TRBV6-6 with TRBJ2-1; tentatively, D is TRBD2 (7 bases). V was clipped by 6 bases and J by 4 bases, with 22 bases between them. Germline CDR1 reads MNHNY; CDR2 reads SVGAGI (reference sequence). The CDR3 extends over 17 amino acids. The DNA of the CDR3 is TGTGCCAGCAGGTCAACGACTGGGGGGGGCCAGTACAATGAGCAGTTCTTC. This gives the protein CASRSTTGGGQYNEQFF.

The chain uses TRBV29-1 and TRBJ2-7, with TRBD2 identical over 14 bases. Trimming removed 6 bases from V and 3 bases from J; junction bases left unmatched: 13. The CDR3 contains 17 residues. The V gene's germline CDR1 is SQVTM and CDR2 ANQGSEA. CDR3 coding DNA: TGCAGCGTCATGGGAGGGACTAGCGGGAGTGGAGGCTACGAGCAGTACTTC. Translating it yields CSVMGGTSGSGGYEQYF.

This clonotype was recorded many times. The CDR3 DNA reads TGTGCCAGCGAGGGACAGGGACCCTACGAGCAGTACTTC. Residues: CASEGQGPYEQYF. V and J are TRBV2 and TRBJ2-7; TRBD1 agrees at 9 bases. CDR1 and CDR2 from the germline V gene are SNHLY and FYNNEI. The junction had 4 bases not matched to a gene; V was cut back by 8 bases and J by 2 bases. The CDR3 totals 13 residues.

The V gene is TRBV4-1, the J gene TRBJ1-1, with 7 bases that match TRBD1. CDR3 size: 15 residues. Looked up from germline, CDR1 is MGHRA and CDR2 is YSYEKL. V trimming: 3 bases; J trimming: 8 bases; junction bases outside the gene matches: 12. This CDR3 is CASSHLWVRDREAFF. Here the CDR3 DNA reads TGCGCCAGCAGCCATTTATGGGTCCGGGACAGAGAAGCTTTCTTT.

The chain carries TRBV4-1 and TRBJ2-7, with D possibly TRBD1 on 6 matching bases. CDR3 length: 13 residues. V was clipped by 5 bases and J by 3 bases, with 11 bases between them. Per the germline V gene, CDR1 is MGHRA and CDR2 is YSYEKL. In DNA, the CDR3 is TGCGCCAGCAGCGAAGGACAGCTCTACGAGCAGTACTTC. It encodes CASSEGQLYEQYF.

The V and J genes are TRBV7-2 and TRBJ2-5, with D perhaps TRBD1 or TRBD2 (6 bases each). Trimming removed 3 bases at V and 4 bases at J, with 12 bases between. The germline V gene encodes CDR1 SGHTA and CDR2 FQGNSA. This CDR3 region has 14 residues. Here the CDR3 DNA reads TGTGCCAGCAGCTTGGCGGGACATCGAGAGACCCAGTACTTC. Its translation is CASSLAGHRETQYF.

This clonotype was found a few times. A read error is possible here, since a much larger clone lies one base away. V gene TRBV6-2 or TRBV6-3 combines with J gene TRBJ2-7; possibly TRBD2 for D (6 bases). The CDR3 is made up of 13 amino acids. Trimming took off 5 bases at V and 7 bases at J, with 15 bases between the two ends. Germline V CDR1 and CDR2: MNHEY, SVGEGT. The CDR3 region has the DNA TGTGCCAGCAGTAGCCGGGACTCGAGTGAGCAGTACTTC. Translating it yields CASSSRDSSEQYF.

CDR3 amino acids: CASSPWGGVNQPQHF. The CDR3 DNA reads as TGTGCCAGCAGCCCTTGGGGGGGGGTTAATCAGCCCCAGCATTTT. The chain couples TRBV7-9 to TRBJ1-5; D may be TRBD1 (5 bases). CDR3 length: 15 residues. Between the trimmed V and J ends, which lost 5 bases and 4 bases, there was a span of 15 bases. Germline-derived CDR1 and CDR2 are SEHNR and FQNEAQ (reference sequence). The whole variable domain, filled in from reference TRBV7-9 and TRBJ1-5, reads DTGVSQNPRHKITKRGQNVTFRCDPISEHNRLYWYRQTLGQGPEFLTYFQNEAQLEKSRLLSDRFSAERPKGSFSTLEIQRTEQGDSAMYLCASSPWGGVNQPQHFGDGTRLSIL.

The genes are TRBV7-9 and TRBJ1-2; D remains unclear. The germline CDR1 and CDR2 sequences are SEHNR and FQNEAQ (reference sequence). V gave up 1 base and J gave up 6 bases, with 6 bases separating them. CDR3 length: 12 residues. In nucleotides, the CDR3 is TGTGCCAGCAGCTTAGGGGATAATGGCTACACCTTC. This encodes CASSLGDNGYTF.

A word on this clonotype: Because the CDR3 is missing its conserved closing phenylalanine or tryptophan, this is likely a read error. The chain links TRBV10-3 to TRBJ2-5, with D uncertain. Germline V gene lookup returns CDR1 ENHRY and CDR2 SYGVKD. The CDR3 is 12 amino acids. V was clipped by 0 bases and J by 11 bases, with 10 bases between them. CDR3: CAISESASEQYS. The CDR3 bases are TGTGCCATCAGTGAGTCGGCCTCTGAGCAGTACTCC.

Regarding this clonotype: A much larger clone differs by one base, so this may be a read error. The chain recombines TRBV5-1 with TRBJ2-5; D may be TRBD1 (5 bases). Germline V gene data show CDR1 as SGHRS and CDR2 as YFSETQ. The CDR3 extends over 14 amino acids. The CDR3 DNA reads TGCGCCAGCAGCTTGGGGCGGACACAAGAGACCCGGTACTTC. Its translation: CASSLGRTQETRYF.

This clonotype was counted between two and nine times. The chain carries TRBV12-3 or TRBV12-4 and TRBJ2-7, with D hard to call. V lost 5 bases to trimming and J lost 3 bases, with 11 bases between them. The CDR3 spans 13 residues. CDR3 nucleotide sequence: TGTGCCAGCAGTACTACAGCTGGCTACGAGCAGTACTTC. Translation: CASSTTAGYEQYF.

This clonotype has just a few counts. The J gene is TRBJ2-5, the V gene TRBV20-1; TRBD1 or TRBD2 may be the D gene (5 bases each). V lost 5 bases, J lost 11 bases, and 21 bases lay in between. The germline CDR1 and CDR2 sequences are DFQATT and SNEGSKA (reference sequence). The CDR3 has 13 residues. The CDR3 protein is CSAEGTGSYEQYF. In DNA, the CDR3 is TGCAGTGCTGAGGGGACGGGCTCCTATGAGCAGTACTTC.

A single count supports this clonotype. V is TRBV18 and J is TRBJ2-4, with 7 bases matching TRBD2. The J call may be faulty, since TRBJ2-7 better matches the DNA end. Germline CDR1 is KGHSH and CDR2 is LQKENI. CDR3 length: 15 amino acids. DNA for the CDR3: TGTGCCAGTCTTGCTAGAGCTAGCGGAGACTACGAGCAGTACTTC. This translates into CASLARASGDYEQYF.

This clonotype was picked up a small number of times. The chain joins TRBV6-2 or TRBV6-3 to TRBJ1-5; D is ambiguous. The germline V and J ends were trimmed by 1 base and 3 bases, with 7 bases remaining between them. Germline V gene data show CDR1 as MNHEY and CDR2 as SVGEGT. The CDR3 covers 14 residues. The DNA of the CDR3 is TGTGCCAGCAGTTACTTTAGTCTCAATCAGCCCCAGCATTTT. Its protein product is CASSYFSLNQPQHF.

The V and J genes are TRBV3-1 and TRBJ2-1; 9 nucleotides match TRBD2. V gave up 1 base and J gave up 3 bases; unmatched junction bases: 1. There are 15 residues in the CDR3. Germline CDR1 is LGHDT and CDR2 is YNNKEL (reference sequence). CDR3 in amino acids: CASSQALAGYNEQFF. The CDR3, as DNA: TGTGCCAGCAGCCAAGCACTAGCGGGCTACAATGAGCAGTTCTTC.

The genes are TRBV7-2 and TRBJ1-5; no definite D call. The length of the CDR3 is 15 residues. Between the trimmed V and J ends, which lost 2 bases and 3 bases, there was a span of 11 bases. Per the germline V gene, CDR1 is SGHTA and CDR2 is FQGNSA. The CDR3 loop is CASSLMSGNNQPQHF. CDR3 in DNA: TGTGCCAGCAGCTTAATGTCGGGGAACAATCAGCCCCAGCATTTT.

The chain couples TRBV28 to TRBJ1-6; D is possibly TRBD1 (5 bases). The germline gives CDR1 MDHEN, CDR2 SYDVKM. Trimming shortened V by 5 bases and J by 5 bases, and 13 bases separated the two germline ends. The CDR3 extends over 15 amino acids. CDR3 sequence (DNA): TGTGCCAGCAGTGGGGCGGGTCCTAATAATTCACCCCTCCACTTT. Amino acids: CASSGAGPNNSPLHF.

CDR3 in DNA: TGCAGTGCCCGAACTGCCGCCAAGGCCAAGAATTACAATGAGCAGTTCTTC. It encodes CSARTAAKAKNYNEQFF. The chain combines TRBV20-1 with TRBJ2-1; D is undetermined. V lost 6 bases and J 4 bases, leaving 25 bases between the germline ends. The CDR3 loop spans 17 amino acids. Per germline, CDR1 DFQATT and CDR2 SNEGSKA (reference sequence).

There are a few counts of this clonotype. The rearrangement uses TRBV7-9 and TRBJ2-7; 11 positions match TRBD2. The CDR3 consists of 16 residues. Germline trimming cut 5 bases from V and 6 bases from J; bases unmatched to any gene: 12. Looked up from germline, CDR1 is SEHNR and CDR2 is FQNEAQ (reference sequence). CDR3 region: CASSQSWASGRLEQYF. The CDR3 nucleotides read TGTGCCAGCAGCCAGTCCTGGGCTAGCGGGAGGCTCGAGCAGTACTTC.

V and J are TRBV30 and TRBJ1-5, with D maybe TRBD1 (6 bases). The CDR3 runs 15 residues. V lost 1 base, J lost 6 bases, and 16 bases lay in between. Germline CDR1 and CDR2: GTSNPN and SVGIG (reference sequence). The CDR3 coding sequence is TGTGCCTGGAGTGAGGGGGGGGCTTTTGGTCAGCCCCAGCATTTT. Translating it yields CAWSEGGAFGQPQHF.

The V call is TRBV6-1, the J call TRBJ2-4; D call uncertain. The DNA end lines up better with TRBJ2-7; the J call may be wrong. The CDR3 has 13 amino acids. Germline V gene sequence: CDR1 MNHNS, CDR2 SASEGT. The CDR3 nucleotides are TGTGCCAGCAGTGTTCACAGAACCTACGAGCAGTACTTC. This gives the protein CASSVHRTYEQYF.

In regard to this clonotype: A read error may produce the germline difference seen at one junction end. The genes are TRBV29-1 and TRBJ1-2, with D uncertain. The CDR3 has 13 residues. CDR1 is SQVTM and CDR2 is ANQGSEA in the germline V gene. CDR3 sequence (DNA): TGCAGCGTTTCCCAGAACTTACTCTATGGCCACACCTTC. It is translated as CSVSQNLLYGHTF. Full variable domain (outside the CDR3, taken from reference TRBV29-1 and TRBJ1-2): SAVISQKPSRDICQRGTSLTIQCQVDSQVTMMFWYRQQPGQSLTLIATANQGSEATYESGFVIDKFPISRPNLTFSTLTVSNMSPEDSSIYLCSVSQNLLYGHTFGSGTRLTVV.

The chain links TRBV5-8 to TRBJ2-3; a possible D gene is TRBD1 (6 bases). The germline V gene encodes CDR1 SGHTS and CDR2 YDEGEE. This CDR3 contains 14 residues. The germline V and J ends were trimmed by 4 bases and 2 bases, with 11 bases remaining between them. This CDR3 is CASSKPGDTDTQYF. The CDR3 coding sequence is TGTGCCAGCAGCAAACCAGGGGACACAGATACGCAGTATTTT.

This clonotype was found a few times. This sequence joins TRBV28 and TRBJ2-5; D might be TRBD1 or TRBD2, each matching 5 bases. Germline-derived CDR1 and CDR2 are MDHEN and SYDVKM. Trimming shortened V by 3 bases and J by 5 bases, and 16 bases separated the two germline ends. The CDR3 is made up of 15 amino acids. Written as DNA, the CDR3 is TGTGCCAGCAGTTTCCGCCGGGGCCCCGGGGAGACCCAGTACTTC. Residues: CASSFRRGPGETQYF.